The 18 T cell receptor beta chains given below trace back to one sample, sequenced in a study of human thymus T cells. Corrective heart surgery yielded the resections from which the thymus tissue came. The assay was immunoSEQ multiplex PCR, and TCRdb's table has in-frame clones only and misses some. Here the sample spans some 120,000 clones, approximately 96% being singletons. Sequenced material: thymus tissue. All receptors come from a boy in the first two years of life with a congenital heart defect but otherwise immunologically healthy.

This clone has just one count. The V and J genes are TRBV16 and TRBJ2-7, with 12 bases identical to TRBD2. The germline V gene encodes CDR1 KGHSY and CDR2 FQNENV. Trimming took 4 bases from V and 3 from J; bases not matched to a gene: 4. This CDR3 region has 15 residues. CDR3 region: CASSLLAGGIYEQYF. CDR3 coding DNA: TGTGCCAGCAGCCTACTAGCGGGGGGAATCTACGAGCAGTACTTC.

The chain joins TRBV20-1 to TRBJ1-2; TRBD1 matches 7 bases. The V and J ends lost 5 bases and 5 bases, in that order; junction bases with no gene match: 2. CDR3 size: 11 residues. Germline CDR1 is DFQATT and CDR2 is SNEGSKA (reference sequence). The CDR3 region has the DNA TGCAGTGCTGGGACAGTTTATGGCTACACCTTC. This sequence encodes CSAGTVYGYTF.

This CDR3 is CASSTLERGNEQYF. CDR3 DNA sequence: TGTGCCAGCAGCACCCTCGAGCGGGGGAACGAGCAGTACTTC. V gene TRBV5-4 combines with J gene TRBJ2-7; 8 bases are shared with TRBD2. CDR3 length equals 14 residues. CDR1 is SGHNT and CDR2 is YYREEE in the germline V gene (reference sequence). V trimming: 4 bases; J trimming: 5 bases; junction bases outside the gene matches: 8.

This CDR3 reads CASSSVTLGGGTEAFF. The DNA for the CDR3 is TGTGCCAGCAGCTCTGTGACTCTCGGAGGCGGGACTGAAGCTTTCTTT. The chain carries TRBV28 and TRBJ1-1; the D is unclear. Germline values: CDR1 MDHEN, CDR2 SYDVKM. V lost 6 bases, J lost 5 bases, and 22 bases lay in between. CDR3 length: 16 amino acids.

CDR3 DNA sequence: TGTGCCAGCAGCGTAAGGGAAGCGGGGGGGCCCGGAGAGACCCAGTACTTC. The encoded protein is CASSVREAGGPGETQYF. The rearrangement joins TRBV9 to TRBJ2-5; 10 nucleotides agree with TRBD2. Germline assignment: CDR1 SGDLS and CDR2 YYNGEE. J gave up 4 bases and V 1 base, and 10 bases lay outside the gene matches. CDR3 size: 17 residues.

The chain joins TRBV19 to TRBJ1-5, with 9 bases lining up with TRBD1. Germline-derived CDR1 and CDR2 are LNHDA and SQIVND (reference sequence). Trimming removed 0 bases from V and 2 bases from J; junction bases left unmatched: 5. This CDR3 is built from 17 residues. CDR3 coding DNA: TGTGCCAGTAGTATAGATCCCTGGACAGGGGGCAATCAGCCCCAGCATTTT. It yields the protein CASSIDPWTGGNQPQHF.

V and J are TRBV28 and TRBJ2-2; D unclear. The germline CDR1 and CDR2 sequences are MDHEN and SYDVKM. Trimming pared 3 bases from V and 10 bases from J, leaving 12 bases between. This CDR3 has 13 residues. CDR3 residues: CASSLSRSEELFF. The CDR3 region has the DNA TGTGCCAGCAGTTTGAGTAGGTCCGAGGAGCTGTTTTTT.

V is TRBV6-5 and J is TRBJ2-6; no definite D call. CDR3 length: 15 amino acids. V dropped 2 bases and J dropped 0 bases, with 5 bases sitting between them. Looked up from germline, CDR1 is MNHEY and CDR2 is SVGAGI. The CDR3 DNA reads TGTGCCAGCAGTTACAGGGTCTCTGGGGCCAACGTCCTGACTTTC. This encodes CASSYRVSGANVLTF.

The chain combines TRBV15 with TRBJ2-6; D remains unclear. This CDR3 is built from 16 residues. Looked up from germline, CDR1 is LNHNV and CDR2 is YYDKDF (reference sequence). The germline V and J ends were trimmed by 4 bases and 2 bases, with 12 bases remaining between them. The CDR3 DNA reads TGTGCCACCAGCATTTTTACAAGTACTGGGGCCAACGTCCTGACTTTC. Residues: CATSIFTSTGANVLTF.

The CDR3 reads CASSRGVTDTQYF. The DNA for the CDR3 is TGTGCCAGCAGCAGGGGGGTCACAGATACGCAGTATTTT. This chain links TRBV9 with TRBJ2-3, with D perhaps being TRBD1 or TRBD2 (6 bases each). The V end lost 4 bases, the J end lost 2 bases, and 8 bases lay between the germline ends. CDR1 is SGDLS, CDR2 YYNGEE, per germline. The CDR3 spans 13 residues.

This clone was counted only a few times. This chain joins TRBV2 and TRBJ1-5; perhaps TRBD1 as D (6 bases). Germline V CDR1 and CDR2: SNHLY, FYNNEI. The CDR3 is 14 amino acids. V gave up 7 bases and J gave up 3 bases, with 13 bases separating them. CDR3 residues: CASTGQLHNQPQHF. Here the CDR3 DNA reads TGTGCCAGCACAGGACAGCTTCACAATCAGCCCCAGCATTTT.

The chain has TRBV19 and TRBJ2-1; 9 nucleotides align to TRBD1. The CDR3 consists of 15 residues. V trimming: 3 bases; J trimming: 6 bases; junction bases outside the gene matches: 6. Per the germline V gene, CDR1 is LNHDA and CDR2 is SQIVND (reference sequence). The CDR3 sequence: CASSMGTGIPNEQFF. In DNA form, the CDR3 reads TGTGCCAGTAGTATGGGGACAGGGATACCCAATGAGCAGTTCTTC. The variable domain in full, with the rest retrieved from reference TRBV19 and TRBJ2-1, is DGGITQSPKYLFRKEGQNVTLSCEQNLNHDAMYWYRQDPGQGLRLIYYSQIVNDFQKGDIAEGYSVSREKKESFPLTVTSAQKNPTAFYLCASSMGTGIPNEQFFGPGTRLTVL.

This rearrangement joins TRBV14 to TRBJ2-7, with D possibly TRBD2 on 5 matching bases. This CDR3 comprises 13 residues. From germline, CDR1 is SGHDN and CDR2 FVKESK. V lost 2 bases and J 3 bases, leaving 8 bases between the germline ends. For the CDR3, the DNA is TGTGCCAGCAGCCAAAGTGAGGGCTACGAGCAGTACTTC. It specifies CASSQSEGYEQYF.

A single count supports this clone. Other DNA variants within this sample encode the same CDR3. This chain connects TRBV5-6 to TRBJ2-7; 9 nucleotides match TRBD1. Looked up from germline, CDR1 is SGHDT and CDR2 is YYEEEE. Trimming took 0 bases from V and 4 from J; bases not matched to a gene: 2. CDR3 length: 14 residues. This CDR3 reads CASSLGDRVYEQYF. In DNA, the CDR3 is TGTGCCAGCAGCTTGGGGGACAGGGTTTACGAGCAGTACTTC.

The V gene is TRBV12-5, the J gene TRBJ2-7; 9 bases map to TRBD1. Trimming took 4 bases from V and 7 from J; bases not matched to a gene: 11. The CDR3 runs to 15 residues. The germline V gene has CDR1 LGHNT and CDR2 FRNRAP. In DNA, the CDR3 is TGTGCTAGTGGTTGGGCCCCGGACAGGGGTCCGGAGCAGTACTTC. This gives the protein CASGWAPDRGPEQYF.

V usage is TRBV5-8 and J usage is TRBJ2-3; 9 nucleotides align to TRBD1. The trim removed 0 bases at V and 5 bases at J, leaving 4 bases unmatched. Germline assignment: CDR1 SGHTS and CDR2 YDEGEE. The CDR3 length is 15 residues. Here the CDR3 reads CASSLGDRVVDTQYF. Here the CDR3 DNA reads TGTGCCAGCAGCTTGGGGGACAGGGTAGTAGATACGCAGTATTTT.

The rearrangement links TRBV4-3 to TRBJ2-2; a weak D match, TRBD2 (6 bases). V lost 5 bases and J 5 bases, leaving 12 bases between the germline ends. This CDR3 has 14 residues. Germline V gives CDR1 LGHNA, CDR2 YSLEER. Here the CDR3 reads CASSCYGGTGELFF. As DNA, the CDR3 is TGCGCCAGCAGCTGTTATGGGGGGACCGGGGAGCTGTTTTTT.

The chain employs TRBV7-9 and TRBJ2-7, with 10 positions matching TRBD1. The V and J ends lost 6 bases and 0 bases, in that order; junction bases with no gene match: 8. This CDR3 contains 16 residues. Germline CDR1 is SEHNR and CDR2 is FQNEAQ (reference sequence). CDR3 nucleotide sequence: TGTGCCAGCAGTACGACAGGGGGCGGACCCTCCTACGAGCAGTACTTC. Its protein is CASSTTGGGPSYEQYF.